This T cell receptor beta chain was identified during a study of blood T cell repertoires in COVID-19. Study-level information: Nucleic acid was either cDNA or gDNA, and it came from T cells, B-cell-depleted T cells, or PBMCs.

CDR1 and CDR2 from the germline V gene are LGHDT and YNNKEL (reference sequence). The CDR3 consists of 15 residues. V lost 0 bases to trimming and J lost 4 bases; unmatched junction nucleotides: 3. Assay used: immunoSEQ multiplex PCR; TCRdb lists only in-frame clones, some missing. The sample contains roughly 40,000 clones, nearly 90% of which appear only once. This TCR was recovered from a man aged 50 to 59 with active COVID-19. Sequencing was performed on peripheral blood. The rearrangement links TRBV3-1 (or the pseudogene TRBV3-2) to TRBJ2-7, with 10 positions matching TRBD2. DNA of the CDR3: TGTGCCAGCAGCCAAGATCAACTAGCGGGGTACGAGCAGTACTTC. It translates to CASSQDQLAGYEQYF.